This T cell receptor (beta chain) derives from a study of shared clonotypes between healthy human individuals. Study findings and constraints: Clonotypes that were shared across a handful of donors made up around 5% of naive CD4 clonotypes. Though the depth was large, rarefaction showed that sorted-subset sequencing was incomplete.

Germline V gene data show CDR1 as SGHKS and CDR2 as YYEKEE (reference sequence). Losses at the gene ends were 1 base for V and 4 bases for J; bases not matched to a gene: 7. The CDR3 totals 15 residues. Using immunoSEQ multiplex PCR, the repertoire was profiled, and TCRdb retains in-frame clones only, with some absent. The sample holds more than 150,000 clones, over 80% seen once. In regard to this clone: Its antigen is still unknown.

This chain links TRBV5-5 with TRBJ2-7; 8 bases line up with TRBD2. The clonotype originates from a woman under 40 in good health. Sequencing was carried out using naive CD4+ T cells sorted from blood. Subset of the sample: CD45RA+ positively selected. This CDR3 reads CASSLSTSGDYEQYF. As DNA, the CDR3 is TGTGCCAGCAGCTTGAGTACTAGCGGAGATTACGAGCAGTACTTC.